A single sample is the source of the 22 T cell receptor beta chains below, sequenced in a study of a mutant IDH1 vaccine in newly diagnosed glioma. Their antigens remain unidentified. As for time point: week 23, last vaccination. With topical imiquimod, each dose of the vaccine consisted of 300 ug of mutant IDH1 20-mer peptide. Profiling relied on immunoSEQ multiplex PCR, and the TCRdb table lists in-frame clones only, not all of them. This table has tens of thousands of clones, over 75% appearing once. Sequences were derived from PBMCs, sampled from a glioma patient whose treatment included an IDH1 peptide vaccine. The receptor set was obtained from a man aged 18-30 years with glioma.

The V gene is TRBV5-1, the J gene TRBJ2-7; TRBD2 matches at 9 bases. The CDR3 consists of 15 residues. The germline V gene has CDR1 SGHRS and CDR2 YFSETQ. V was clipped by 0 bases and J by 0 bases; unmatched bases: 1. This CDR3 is CASSLVSGSSYEQYF. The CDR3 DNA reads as TGCGCCAGCAGCTTGGTTAGCGGGAGCTCCTACGAGCAGTACTTC.

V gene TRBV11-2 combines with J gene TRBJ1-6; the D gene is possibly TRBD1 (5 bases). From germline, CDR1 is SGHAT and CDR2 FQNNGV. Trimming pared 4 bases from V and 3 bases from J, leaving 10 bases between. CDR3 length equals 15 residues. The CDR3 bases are TGTGCCAGCAGCTCCGGGACTTTCTATAATTCACCCCTCCACTTT. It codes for CASSSGTFYNSPLHF. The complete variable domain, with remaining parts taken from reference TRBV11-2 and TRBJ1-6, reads EAGVAQSPRYKIIEKRQSVAFWCNPISGHATLYWYQQILGQGPKLLIQFQNNGVVDDSQLPKDRFSAERLKGVDSTLKIQPAKLEDSAVYLCASSSGTFYNSPLHFGNGTRLTVT.

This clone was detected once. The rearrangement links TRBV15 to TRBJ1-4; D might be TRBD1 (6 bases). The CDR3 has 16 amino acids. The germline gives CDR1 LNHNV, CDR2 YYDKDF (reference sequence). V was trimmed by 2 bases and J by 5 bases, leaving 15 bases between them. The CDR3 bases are TGTGCCACCAGCAGACCAAGCCCAGGGGCGAATGAAAAACTGTTTTTT. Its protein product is CATSRPSPGANEKLFF.

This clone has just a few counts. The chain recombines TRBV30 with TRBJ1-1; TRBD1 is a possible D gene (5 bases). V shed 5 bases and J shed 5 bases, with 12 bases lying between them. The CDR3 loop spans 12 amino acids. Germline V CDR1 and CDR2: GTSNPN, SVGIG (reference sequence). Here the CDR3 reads CAWRGLGTEAFF. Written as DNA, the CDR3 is TGTGCCTGGCGGGGCCTCGGAACTGAAGCTTTCTTT.

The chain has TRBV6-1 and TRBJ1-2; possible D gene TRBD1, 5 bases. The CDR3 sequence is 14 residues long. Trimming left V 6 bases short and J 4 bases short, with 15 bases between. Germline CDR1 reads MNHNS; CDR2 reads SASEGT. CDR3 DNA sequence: TGTGCCAGCAGCGGGGACCGTATTTCCTATGGCTACACCTTC. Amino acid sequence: CASSGDRISYGYTF.

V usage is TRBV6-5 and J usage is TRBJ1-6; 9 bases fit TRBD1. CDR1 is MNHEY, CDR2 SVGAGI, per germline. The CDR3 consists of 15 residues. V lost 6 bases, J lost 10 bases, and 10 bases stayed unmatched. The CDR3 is CASRSAGTGQSPLHF. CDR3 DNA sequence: TGTGCCAGCAGATCTGCCGGGACAGGGCAATCACCCCTCCACTTT.

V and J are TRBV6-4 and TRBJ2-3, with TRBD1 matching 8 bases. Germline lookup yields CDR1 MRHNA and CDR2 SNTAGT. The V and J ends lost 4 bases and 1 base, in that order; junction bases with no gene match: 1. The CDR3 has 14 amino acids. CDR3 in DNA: TGTGCCAGCAGTGTACAGGGGGGCACAGATACGCAGTATTTT. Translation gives CASSVQGGTDTQYF.

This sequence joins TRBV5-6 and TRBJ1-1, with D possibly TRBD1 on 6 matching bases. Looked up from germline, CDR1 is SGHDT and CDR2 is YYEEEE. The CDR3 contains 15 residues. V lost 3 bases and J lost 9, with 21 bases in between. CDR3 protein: CASSYYLTGRIKAFF. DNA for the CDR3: TGTGCCAGCAGCTACTATCTCACAGGGAGGATTAAAGCTTTCTTT. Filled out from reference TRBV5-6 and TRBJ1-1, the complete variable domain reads DAGVTQSPTHLIKTRGQQVTLRCSPKSGHDTVSWYQQALGQGPQFIFQYYEEEERQRGNFPDRFSGHQFPNYSSELNVNALLLGDSALYLCASSYYLTGRIKAFFGQGTRLTVV.

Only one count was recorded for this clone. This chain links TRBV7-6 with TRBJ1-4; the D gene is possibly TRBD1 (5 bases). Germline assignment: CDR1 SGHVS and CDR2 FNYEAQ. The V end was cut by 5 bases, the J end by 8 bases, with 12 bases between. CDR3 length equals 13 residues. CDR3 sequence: CASSRRGEEKLFF. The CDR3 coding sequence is TGTGCCAGCAGCCGACGGGGGGAGGAAAAACTGTTTTTT.

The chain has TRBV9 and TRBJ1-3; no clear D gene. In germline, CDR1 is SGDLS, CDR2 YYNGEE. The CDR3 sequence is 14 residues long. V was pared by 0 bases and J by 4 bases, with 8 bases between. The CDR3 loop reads CASSVGADGNTIYF. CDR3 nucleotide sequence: TGTGCCAGCAGCGTAGGCGCAGACGGAAACACCATATATTTT.

Here the CDR3 DNA reads TGTGCCAGCTCAGCCCAATCCAGCCCTGGGGCTTTCTTT. This sequence encodes CASSAQSSPGAFF. The chain carries TRBV18 and TRBJ1-1; D is undetermined. Trimming took off 5 bases at V and 11 bases at J, with 18 bases between the two ends. The CDR3 contains 13 residues. Germline CDR1 reads KGHSH; CDR2 reads LQKENI. The full variable domain, completed using reference TRBV18 and TRBJ1-1, is NAGVMQNPRHLVRRRGQEARLRCSPMKGHSHVYWYRQLPEEGLKFMVYLQKENIIDESGMPKERFSAEFPKEGPSILRIQQVVRGDSAAYFCASSAQSSPGAFFGQGTRLTVV.

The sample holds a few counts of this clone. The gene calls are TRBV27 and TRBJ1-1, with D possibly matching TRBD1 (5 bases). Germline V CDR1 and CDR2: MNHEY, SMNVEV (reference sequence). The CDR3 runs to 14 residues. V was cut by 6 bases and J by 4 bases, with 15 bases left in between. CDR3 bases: TGTGCCAGCAGATCCCGGGGGGGTGGCACTGAAGCTTTCTTT. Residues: CASRSRGGGTEAFF.

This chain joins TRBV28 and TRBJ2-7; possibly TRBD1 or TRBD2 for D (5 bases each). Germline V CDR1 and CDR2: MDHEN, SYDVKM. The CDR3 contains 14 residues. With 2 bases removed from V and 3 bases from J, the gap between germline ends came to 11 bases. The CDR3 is CASSLGGGSYEQYF. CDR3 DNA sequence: TGTGCCAGCAGTTTAGGGGGTGGGAGCTACGAGCAGTACTTC.

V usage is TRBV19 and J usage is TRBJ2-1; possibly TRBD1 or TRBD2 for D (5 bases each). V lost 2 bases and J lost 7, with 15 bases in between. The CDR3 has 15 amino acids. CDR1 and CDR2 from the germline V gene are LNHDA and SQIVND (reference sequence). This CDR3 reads CASSISGLPRNEQFF. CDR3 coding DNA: TGTGCCAGTAGTATATCGGGGCTGCCTCGGAATGAGCAGTTCTTC.

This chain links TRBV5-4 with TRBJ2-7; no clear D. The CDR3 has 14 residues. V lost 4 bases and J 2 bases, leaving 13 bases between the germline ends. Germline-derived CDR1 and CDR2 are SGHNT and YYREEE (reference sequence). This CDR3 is CASSGPDGTYEQYF. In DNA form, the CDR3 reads TGTGCCAGCAGCGGTCCGGACGGTACCTACGAGCAGTACTTC.

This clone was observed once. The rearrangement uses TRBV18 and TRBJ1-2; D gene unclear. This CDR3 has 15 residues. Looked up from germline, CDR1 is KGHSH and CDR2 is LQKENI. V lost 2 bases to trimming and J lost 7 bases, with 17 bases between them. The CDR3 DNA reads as TGTGCCAGCTCACCATTTATCACCCAAGGGCTTGGCTACACCTTC. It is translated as CASSPFITQGLGYTF.

The CDR3 spells CASRPGTGFGYTF. CDR3 nucleotides: TGTGCCAGCAGACCCGGGACAGGGTTTGGCTACACCTTC. The chain employs TRBV7-9 and TRBJ1-2; 9 bases match TRBD1. The CDR3 runs 13 residues. The ends lost 6 bases at V and 7 bases at J; junction bases unmatched: 6. Per the germline V gene, CDR1 is SEHNR and CDR2 is FQNEAQ (reference sequence).

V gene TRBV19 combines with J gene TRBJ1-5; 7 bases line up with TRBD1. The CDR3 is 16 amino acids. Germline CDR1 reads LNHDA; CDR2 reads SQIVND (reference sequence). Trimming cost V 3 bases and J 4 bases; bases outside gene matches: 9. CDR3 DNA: TGTGCCAGTAGTATTAACAGGGGCTTTGGAAATCAGCCCCAGCATTTT. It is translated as CASSINRGFGNQPQHF.

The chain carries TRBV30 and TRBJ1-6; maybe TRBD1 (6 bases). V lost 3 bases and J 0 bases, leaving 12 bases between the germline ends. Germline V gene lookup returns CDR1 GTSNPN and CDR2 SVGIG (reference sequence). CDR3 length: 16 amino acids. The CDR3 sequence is CAWRAGESSYNSPLHF. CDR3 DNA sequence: TGTGCCTGGAGGGCAGGGGAGAGCTCCTATAATTCACCCCTCCACTTT.

The CDR3 sequence is CASSRSTDTQYF. The CDR3 DNA reads as TGTGCCAGCTCTCGGAGCACAGATACGCAGTATTTT. J is TRBJ2-3 and V is TRBV7-9; D is unresolved. Deletions cut 8 bases from V and 0 bases from J, with 6 bases between. This CDR3 contains 12 residues. Germline lookup yields CDR1 SEHNR and CDR2 FQNEAQ (reference sequence).

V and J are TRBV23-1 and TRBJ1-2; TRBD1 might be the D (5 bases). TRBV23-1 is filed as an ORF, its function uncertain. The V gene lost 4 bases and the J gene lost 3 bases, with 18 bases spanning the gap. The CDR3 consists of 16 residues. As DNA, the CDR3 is TGCGCCAGCAGTCCACAGGTTGATCTATACTACTATGGCTACACCTTC. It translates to CASSPQVDLYYYGYTF.

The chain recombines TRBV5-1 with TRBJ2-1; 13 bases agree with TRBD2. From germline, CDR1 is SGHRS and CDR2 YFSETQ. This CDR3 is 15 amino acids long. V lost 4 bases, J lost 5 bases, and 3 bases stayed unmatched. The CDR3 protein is CASSMTSGGHNEQFF. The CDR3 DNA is TGCGCCAGCAGCATGACTAGCGGGGGGCACAATGAGCAGTTCTTC.